Detailed here is one TCR beta chain. Its antigen remains unidentified. In germline, CDR1 is MNHEY, CDR2 SMNVEV (reference sequence). V dropped 6 bases and J dropped 4 bases, with 12 bases sitting between them. The CDR3 spans 13 residues. This sample was included in a study of cytomegalovirus exposure and HLA in healthy donors. This PCR relied on a set of 60 Vbeta primers and 13 Jbeta primers. Profiling relied on immunoSEQ multiplex PCR, and the TCRdb table lists in-frame clones only, not all of them. The data hold some 200,000 clones, with roughly 80% observed a single time. Overall study results and limits: CMV serostatus alone was available as immune exposure information.

The chain combines TRBV27 with TRBJ1-1; D is unresolved. This sequence was found in a man aged 40-49 years in good health and CMV-seronegative. Sequencing input: PBMCs. The CDR3 protein is CASSLITSTEAFF. CDR3 nucleotides: TGTGCCAGCAGCCTCATTACTAGCACTGAAGCTTTCTTT.